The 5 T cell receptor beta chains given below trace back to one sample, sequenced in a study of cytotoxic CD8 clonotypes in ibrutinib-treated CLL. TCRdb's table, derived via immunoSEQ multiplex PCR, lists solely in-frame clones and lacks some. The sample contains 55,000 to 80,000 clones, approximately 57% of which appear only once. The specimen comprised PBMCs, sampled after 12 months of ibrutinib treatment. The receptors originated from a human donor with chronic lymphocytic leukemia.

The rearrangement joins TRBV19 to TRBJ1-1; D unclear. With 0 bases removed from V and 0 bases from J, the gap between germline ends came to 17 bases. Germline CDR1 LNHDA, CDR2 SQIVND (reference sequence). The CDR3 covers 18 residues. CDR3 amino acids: CASSIDTGIHIMNTEAFF. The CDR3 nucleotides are TGTGCCAGTAGTATAGACACGGGGATCCATATAATGAACACTGAAGCTTTCTTT. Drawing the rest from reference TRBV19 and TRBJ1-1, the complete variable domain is DGGITQSPKYLFRKEGQNVTLSCEQNLNHDAMYWYRQDPGQGLRLIYYSQIVNDFQKGDIAEGYSVSREKKESFPLTVTSAQKNPTAFYLCASSIDTGIHIMNTEAFFGQGTRLTVV.

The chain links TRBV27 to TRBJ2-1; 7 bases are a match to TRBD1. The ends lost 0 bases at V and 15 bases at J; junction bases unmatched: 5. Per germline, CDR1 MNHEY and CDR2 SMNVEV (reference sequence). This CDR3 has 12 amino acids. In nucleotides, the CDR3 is TGTGCCAGCAGTTTATCAGGGGGCCTCCGGTTCTTC. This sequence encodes CASSLSGGLRFF.

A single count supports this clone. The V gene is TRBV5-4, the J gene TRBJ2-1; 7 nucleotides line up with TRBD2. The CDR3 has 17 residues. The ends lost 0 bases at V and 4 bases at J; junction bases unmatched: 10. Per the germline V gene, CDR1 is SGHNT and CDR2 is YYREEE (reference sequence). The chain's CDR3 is CASSLAQTGGRYNEQFF. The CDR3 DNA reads TGTGCCAGCAGCTTGGCCCAAACGGGCGGGAGATACAATGAGCAGTTCTTC.

CDR3 loop: CASSEIWGAPGANVLTF. As DNA, the CDR3 is TGTGCCAGCAGTGAAATTTGGGGGGCGCCCGGGGCCAACGTCCTGACTTTC. The gene calls are TRBV6-1 and TRBJ2-6; D may correspond to TRBD1 or TRBD2 (6 bases each). V was clipped by 2 bases and J by 4 bases, with 15 bases between them. Germline CDR1 reads MNHNS; CDR2 reads SASEGT. The CDR3 is 17 amino acids.

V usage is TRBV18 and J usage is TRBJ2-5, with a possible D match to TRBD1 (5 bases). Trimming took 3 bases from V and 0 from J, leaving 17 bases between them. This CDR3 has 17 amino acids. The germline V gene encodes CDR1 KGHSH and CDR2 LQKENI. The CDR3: CASSPRAAGKNQETQYF. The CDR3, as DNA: TGTGCCAGCTCACCCAGGGCAGCTGGAAAAAACCAAGAGACCCAGTACTTC. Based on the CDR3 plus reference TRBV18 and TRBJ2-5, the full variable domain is NAGVMQNPRHLVRRRGQEARLRCSPMKGHSHVYWYRQLPEEGLKFMVYLQKENIIDESGMPKERFSAEFPKEGPSILRIQQVVRGDSAAYFCASSPRAAGKNQETQYFGPGTRLLVL.